This T cell receptor beta chain was documented in a study of blood T cell repertoires in COVID-19 (dated by TCRdb to 2019 to 2021). Notes on the research overall: Samples covering the acute and convalescent phases of COVID-19 were provided by collaborators in the United States, Italy and Spain. The repertoires were released in a freely available public database intended as a resource for research on the immune response to SARS-CoV-2. Nearly every sample came with metadata listing a de-identified subject ID, COVID-19 status, age in years and sex. The material from the prospective study consisted of cDNA or gDNA derived from T cells, B-cell-depleted T cells, or PBMCs. Samples came from the ongoing ImmuneRACE study (first 160 participants) plus 1,254 subjects from 6 global collaborators. Where available, HLA class I and class II types were taken from metadata supplied by the sample provider and were not determined by assay-based typing. Subjects who had been exposed to COVID-19, were actively infected with it, or had recovered from it provided the deeply sampled blood TCRbeta repertoires that made up the dataset. Paper-wide results and their limitations: Clinical and demographic metadata were provided uncurated, with the amount varying by source and participant.

TCRbeta CDR3 regions were amplified from genomic DNA by means of the immunoSEQ Assay, a bias-controlled multiplex PCR. The authors' pipeline ran thus. The number of nucleated cells in each sample was estimated by amplification of reference gene primers within the assay. Sequence reads were collapsed and filtered to measure the absolute abundance of every unique TCRbeta CDR3 rearrangement. For each sample, productive Simpson clonality was calculated as the square root of Simpson's diversity index across productive rearrangements. The immuneACCESS repertoire file appears here via TCRdb, limited to in-frame rearrangements. These files lack a portion of the clones; in checked studies, under half of the deficit traces to unresolved V genes, and the cause of the others is not known. V and J calls plus clone size are reproduced from that table; the DNA served to infer D and trimming. In this sample the table shows roughly 260,000 clones, around 89% of which occur a single time. The ten biggest clones cover 3% to 4% of the sample.

CDR1 and CDR2 were assigned from the germline V gene (reference sequence) as LNHDA and SQIVND. V gives up 6 bases and J gives up 11 bases, and the segment between their germline ends measures 22 bases. The CDR3 runs 14 residues from the cysteine to the phenylalanine. Only the CDR3 part of the read is kept: 42 bases, read in frame from the first base. As to this clone: This clone's antigen is unknown. No much larger clonotype is one base removed from it; base qualities were not supplied.

Each collaborating institution followed its own protocols to collect whole blood in K2EDTA tubes. For TCRbeta analysis, collaborators shipped samples in one of three forms: frozen whole blood, isolated PBMCs, or DNA extracted from either of those sample types. The sequence is built from TRBV19 and TRBJ1-1, with a weak D call of TRBD1 (6 bases match). The sequenced material came from peripheral blood. The clonotype was recovered from a woman aged 40 to 50 with acute or convalescent COVID-19. The DNA reads TGTGCCAGTAGAGTTCAGGGGCCCTTTGGTGGGGCTTTCTTT. This gives the protein CASRVQGPFGGAFF.